The 18 T cell receptor beta chains presented below share a single source sample, sequenced in a study of blood T cell repertoires in COVID-19. Measured with immunoSEQ multiplex PCR; TCRdb has only the in-frame clones, and not every one. The sample has 300,000 to 400,000 clones, roughly 88% seen once; the top ten hold over 4.5%. The sequencing input was PBMCs or T cells enriched from blood (not recorded which). These receptors were taken from a man aged 25 to 45 who had recovered from COVID-19.

V usage is TRBV29-1 and J usage is TRBJ2-7; tentatively, D is TRBD1 (7 bases). This CDR3 has 13 amino acids. V was pared by 6 bases and J by 7 bases, with 19 bases between. The V gene's germline CDR1 is SQVTM and CDR2 ANQGSEA. DNA for the CDR3: TGCAGCGTGGAGGGGTCAGGGGGGAGGGAGCAGTACTTC. This codes for CSVEGSGGREQYF.

As DNA, the CDR3 is TGTGCCAGCAGTTTGGCCGGGGAGGCCGGCTATGGCTACACCTTC. As protein: CASSLAGEAGYGYTF. The rearrangement joins TRBV28 to TRBJ1-2; D gene unclear. With 3 bases removed from V and 4 bases from J, the gap between germline ends came to 15 bases. Germline V lookup: CDR1 MDHEN, CDR2 SYDVKM. The CDR3 is 15 residues long.

The V gene is TRBV6-5, the J gene TRBJ1-1, with 8 bases identical to TRBD1. V dropped 1 base and J dropped 5; count of bases not matched to a gene: 6. Per germline, CDR1 MNHEY and CDR2 SVGAGI. This CDR3 has 15 amino acids. The CDR3 DNA sequence: TGTGCCAGCAGTTACTTGGCAGGGGGCGCAACTGAAGCTTTCTTT. Encoded protein: CASSYLAGGATEAFF.

This chain uses TRBV7-9 with TRBJ2-5; D perhaps matches TRBD1 (7 bases). Germline V gene lookup returns CDR1 SEHNR and CDR2 FQNEAQ (reference sequence). The length of the CDR3 is 18 residues. V shed 2 bases and J shed 5 bases, with 24 bases lying between them. The CDR3 spells CASSLIGSGDRAEETQYF. Here the CDR3 DNA reads TGTGCCAGCAGCTTAATAGGGTCGGGAGACAGGGCCGAGGAGACCCAGTACTTC.

This clone was counted once. J is TRBJ1-6 and V is TRBV28, with 8 positions matching TRBD1. Germline V gives CDR1 MDHEN, CDR2 SYDVKM. Trimming took 5 bases from V and 10 from J; bases not matched to a gene: 7. The CDR3 runs to 14 residues. CDR3 sequence (DNA): TGTGCCAGCAGTCCCGGACAGGGTGACTCACCCCTCCACTTT. This sequence encodes CASSPGQGDSPLHF. Full variable domain (rest looked up from reference TRBV28 and TRBJ1-6): DVKVTQSSRYLVKRTGEKVFLECVQDMDHENMFWYRQDPGLGLRLIYFSYDVKMKEKGDIPEGYSVSREKKERFSLILESASTNQTSMYLCASSPGQGDSPLHFGNGTRLTVT.

V is TRBV28 and J is TRBJ1-3, with a weak D call TRBD1 (6 bases). The V gene's germline CDR1 is MDHEN and CDR2 SYDVKM. This CDR3 is 15 amino acids long. Between the trimmed V and J ends, which lost 5 bases and 6 bases, there was a span of 17 bases. The CDR3 spells CASSLRGKAKNTIYF. Written as DNA, the CDR3 is TGTGCCAGCAGTCTCAGGGGCAAGGCGAAAAACACCATATATTTT.

Points on this clone: Distinct nucleotide sequences in the sample also encode this CDR3. The rearrangement links TRBV5-1 to TRBJ2-1, with D tentatively TRBD2 (6 bases). Deletions cut 4 bases from V and 4 bases from J, with 9 bases between. This CDR3 region has 13 residues. Germline-derived CDR1 and CDR2 are SGHRS and YFSETQ. Here the CDR3 DNA reads TGCGCCAGCAGCACTGGGGGGTACAATGAGCAGTTCTTC. Translated: CASSTGGYNEQFF.

The gene calls are TRBV7-3 and TRBJ2-3; possible D gene TRBD1, 6 bases. V was shortened by 5 bases and J by 4 bases, with 10 bases between the two germline ends. CDR1 SGHTA and CDR2 FQGTGA come from the germline V gene. CDR3 length: 13 amino acids. The CDR3: CASSPTGADTQYF. In DNA, the CDR3 is TGTGCCAGCAGCCCGACAGGCGCAGATACGCAGTATTTT.

The chain carries TRBV7-8 and TRBJ2-7; D perhaps matches TRBD2 (6 bases). With 3 bases removed from V and 2 bases from J, the gap between germline ends came to 14 bases. The CDR3 extends over 15 amino acids. The germline gives CDR1 SGHVS, CDR2 FQNEAQ. Here the CDR3 reads CASSFQGGEAYEQYF. The CDR3 DNA is TGTGCCAGCAGCTTTCAAGGCGGGGAGGCCTACGAGCAGTACTTC.

This chain joins TRBV7-8 and TRBJ1-2, with 7 bases fitting TRBD1. Germline CDR1 SGHVS, CDR2 FQNEAQ. V was pared by 1 base and J by 6 bases, with 14 bases of the junction left unmatched. This CDR3 comprises 17 residues. CDR3 protein: CASSLEGAGRLSDGYTF. CDR3 DNA: TGTGCCAGCAGCTTAGAGGGGGCAGGGAGGTTGTCCGATGGCTACACCTTC.

The chain has TRBV28 and TRBJ2-5; D is unresolved. CDR3 length: 11 amino acids. Germline V gives CDR1 MDHEN, CDR2 SYDVKM. V lost 1 base and J 7 bases, leaving 4 bases between the germline ends. The CDR3 reads CASSLSGTQYF. The CDR3, as DNA: TGTGCCAGCAGTTTATCCGGGACCCAGTACTTC.

This clone was counted a few times. The rearrangement uses TRBV19 and TRBJ2-2, with a weak D call TRBD1 (6 bases). Per germline, CDR1 LNHDA and CDR2 SQIVND (reference sequence). This CDR3 region has 15 residues. V lost 6 bases to trimming and J lost 5 bases, with 16 bases between them. CDR3 amino acids: CASRLAGVDTGELFF. CDR3 bases: TGTGCCAGTAGATTGGCAGGGGTAGATACCGGGGAGCTGTTTTTT.

The count of this clone is one. This sequence joins TRBV7-6 and TRBJ2-7, with 7 bases identical to TRBD1. J was trimmed by 4 bases and V by 1 base; bases with no gene match: 7. Germline V gives CDR1 SGHVS, CDR2 FNYEAQ. The CDR3 runs to 15 residues. CDR3 region: CASSLVGQDLYEQYF. The CDR3 region has the DNA TGTGCCAGCAGCTTAGTTGGACAGGATCTTTACGAGCAGTACTTC.

The rearrangement uses TRBV5-4 and TRBJ1-6; the match to TRBD1 covers 9 bases. Germline V gives CDR1 SGHNT, CDR2 YYREEE (reference sequence). Trimming removed 1 base from V and 8 bases from J; junction bases left unmatched: 7. CDR3 length: 16 residues. The CDR3 bases are TGTGCCAGCAGCTTGACCGGGACAGGGCGTGATTCACCCCTCCACTTT. It is translated as CASSLTGTGRDSPLHF.

V usage is TRBV10-3 and J usage is TRBJ2-5, with 7 nucleotides matching TRBD1. The germline CDR1 and CDR2 sequences are ENHRY and SYGVKD. This CDR3 region has 14 residues. Germline trimming cut 7 bases from V and 2 bases from J; bases unmatched to any gene: 7. The CDR3: CAIKGTDEQETQYF. CDR3 DNA: TGTGCCATCAAGGGGACAGATGAGCAAGAGACCCAGTACTTC.

The chain has TRBV5-1 and TRBJ2-7; the match to TRBD2 covers 10 bases. The V gene end was trimmed by 4 bases and the J gene end by 6 bases; junction bases not matched to a gene: 7. Germline V gene lookup returns CDR1 SGHRS and CDR2 YFSETQ. CDR3 length equals 14 residues. The chain's CDR3 is CASSERLAGREQYF. DNA of the CDR3: TGCGCCAGCAGCGAGAGACTAGCGGGTCGCGAGCAGTACTTC.

V gene TRBV14 combines with J gene TRBJ1-2, with D perhaps TRBD1 (6 bases). Germline V CDR1 and CDR2: SGHDN, FVKESK. This CDR3 has 12 amino acids. The V end lost 3 bases, the J end lost 4 bases, and 6 bases lay between the germline ends. The CDR3 nucleotides are TGTGCCAGCAGCCAGGGGGCCTATGGCTACACCTTC. Protein: CASSQGAYGYTF.

The chain has TRBV18 and TRBJ2-1; D gene ambiguous. The length of the CDR3 is 14 residues. V was pared by 2 bases and J by 4 bases, with 9 bases between. Germline V gives CDR1 KGHSH, CDR2 LQKENI. CDR3: CASSPSNGYNEQFF. CDR3 DNA: TGTGCCAGCTCACCAAGTAACGGTTACAATGAGCAGTTCTTC.